This T cell receptor (beta chain) appears in the sequencing data of a study of cytomegalovirus exposure and HLA in healthy donors. Findings of the study overall: Trimming of TCR beta V- and J-genes showed a link, identified in a later analysis, to a missense DCLRE1C variant.

CDR3 length: 14 residues. V gave up 7 bases and J gave up 1 base; unmatched junction bases: 6. Germline-derived CDR1 and CDR2 are LNHDA and SQIVND (reference sequence). Of note for this clone: The antigen remains undetermined.

13 Jbeta primers and 60 Vbeta primers were used for the PCR. Here immunoSEQ multiplex PCR was the method, and the copy in TCRdb shows in-frame clones only, minus some. Here the sample spans more than 110,000 clones, roughly 82% being singletons. Sequencing input: PBMCs. The gene calls are TRBV19 and TRBJ1-1; TRBD1 matches at 7 bases. This TCR was sampled from a man younger than 45 in good health and CMV-seronegative. The CDR3 DNA follows: TGTGCCAGTACCGAGACAGGGCAGAACACTGAAGCTTTCTTT. Protein product: CASTETGQNTEAFF.